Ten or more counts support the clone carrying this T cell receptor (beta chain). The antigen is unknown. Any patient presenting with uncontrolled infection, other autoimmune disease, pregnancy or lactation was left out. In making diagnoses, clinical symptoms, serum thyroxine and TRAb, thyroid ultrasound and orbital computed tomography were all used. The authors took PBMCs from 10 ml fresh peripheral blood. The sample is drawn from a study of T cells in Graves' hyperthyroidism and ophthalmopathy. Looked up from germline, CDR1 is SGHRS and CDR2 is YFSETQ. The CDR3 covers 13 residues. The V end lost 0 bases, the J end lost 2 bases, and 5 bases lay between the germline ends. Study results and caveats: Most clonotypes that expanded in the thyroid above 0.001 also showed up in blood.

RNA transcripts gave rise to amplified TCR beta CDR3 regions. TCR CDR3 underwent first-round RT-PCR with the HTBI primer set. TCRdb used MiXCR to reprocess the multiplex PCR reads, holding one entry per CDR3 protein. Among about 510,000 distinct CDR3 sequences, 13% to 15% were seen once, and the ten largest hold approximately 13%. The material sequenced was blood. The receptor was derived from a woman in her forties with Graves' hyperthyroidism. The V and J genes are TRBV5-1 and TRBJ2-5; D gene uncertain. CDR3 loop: CASSLELQETQYF. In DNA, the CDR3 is TGCGCCAGCAGCTTGGAGCTGCAAGAGACCCAGTACTTC.